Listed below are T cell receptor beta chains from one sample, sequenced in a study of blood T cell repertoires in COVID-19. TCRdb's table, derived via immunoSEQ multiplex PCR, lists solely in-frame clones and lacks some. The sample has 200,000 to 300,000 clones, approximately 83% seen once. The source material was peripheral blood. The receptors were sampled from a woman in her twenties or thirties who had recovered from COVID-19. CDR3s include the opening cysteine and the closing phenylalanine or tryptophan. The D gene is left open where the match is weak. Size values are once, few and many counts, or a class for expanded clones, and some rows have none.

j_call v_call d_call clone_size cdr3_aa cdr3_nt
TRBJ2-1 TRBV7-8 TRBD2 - CASSFIAGAEQFF TGTGCCAGCAGCTTCATAGCGGGGGCGGAGCAGTTCTTC
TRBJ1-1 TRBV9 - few CASSVGLGLNTEAFF TGTGCCAGCAGCGTAGGCCTGGGGCTGAACACTGAAGCTTTCTTT
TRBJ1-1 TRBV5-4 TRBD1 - CASSQTGTGVTEAFF TGTGCCAGCAGCCAAACCGGGACAGGGGTCACTGAAGCTTTCTTT
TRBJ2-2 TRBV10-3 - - CATSGGLGELFF TGTGCCACCTCCGGGGGGCTCGGGGAGCTGTTTTTT
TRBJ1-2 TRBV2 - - CASRKGGDYGYTF TGTGCCAGCAGAAAGGGGGGGGACTATGGCTACACCTTC
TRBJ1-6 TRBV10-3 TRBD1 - CAISGGTGVSPLHF TGTGCCATCAGTGGAGGGACAGGGGTTTCACCCCTCCACTTT
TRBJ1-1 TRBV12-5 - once CASGSGALTEAFF TGTGCTAGTGGTTCAGGGGCCTTAACTGAAGCTTTCTTT
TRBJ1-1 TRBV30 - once CAWNGESEAFF TGTGCCTGGAATGGAGAGAGTGAAGCTTTCTTT
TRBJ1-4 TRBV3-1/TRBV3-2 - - CASSQDLGVVLFF TGTGCCAGCAGCCAAGATCTAGGGGTGGTACTGTTTTTT
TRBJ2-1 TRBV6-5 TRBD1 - CASRGTGNSYNEQFF TGTGCCAGCAGAGGGACAGGGAACTCCTACAATGAGCAGTTCTTC
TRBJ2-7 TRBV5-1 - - CASSLTAGTHEQYF TGCGCCAGCAGCTTAACCGCAGGCACCCACGAGCAGTACTTC
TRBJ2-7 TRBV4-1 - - CASSHRTSDSSYEQYF TGCGCCAGCAGCCACAGGACTTCCGATAGCTCCTACGAGCAGTACTTC
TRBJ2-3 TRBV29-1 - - CSVAPSTEGTQYF TGCAGCGTAGCCCCCTCTACGGAGGGTACGCAGTATTTT
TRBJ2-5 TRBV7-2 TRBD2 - CASSLAPPGRGQETQYF TGTGCCAGCAGCTTAGCCCCTCCGGGGAGGGGTCAAGAGACCCAGTACTTC
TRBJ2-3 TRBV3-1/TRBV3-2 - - CASSPKGGGAPDTQYF TGTGCCAGCAGCCCCAAGGGTGGGGGGGCACCCGATACGCAGTATTTT
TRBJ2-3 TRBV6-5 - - CASSYPGSLDTQYF TGTGCCAGCAGTTATCCGGGGTCCTTAGATACGCAGTATTTT
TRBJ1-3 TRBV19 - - CASSESNRNTIYF TGTGCCAGTAGTGAGTCGAACCGAAACACCATATATTTT
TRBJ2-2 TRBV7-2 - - CASSPLNTGELFF TGTGCCAGCAGCCCACTCAACACCGGGGAGCTGTTTTTT
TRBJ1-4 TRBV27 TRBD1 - CASRGQGVHEKLFF TGTGCCAGCAGGGGACAGGGGGTTCATGAAAAACTGTTTTTT
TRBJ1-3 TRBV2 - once CASSESSGNTIYF TGTGCCAGCAGTGAGAGCTCTGGAAACACCATATATTTT
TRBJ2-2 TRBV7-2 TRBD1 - CASRPPGGAGELFF TGTGCCAGCAGACCTCCAGGGGGCGCGGGGGAGCTGTTTTTT
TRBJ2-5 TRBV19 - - CASSPPGGRETQYF TGTGCCAGTAGCCCTCCTGGGGGGAGGGAGACCCAGTACTTC
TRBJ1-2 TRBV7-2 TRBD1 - CASSSGQGSYGYTF TGTGCCAGCAGTAGCGGACAGGGCTCCTATGGCTACACCTTC
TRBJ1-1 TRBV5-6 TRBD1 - CASSPDPTGAAEAFF TGTGCCAGCAGCCCGGACCCGACAGGGGCCGCAGAAGCTTTCTTT
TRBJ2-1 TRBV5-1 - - CASSFVGEVQNEQFF TGCGCCAGCAGCTTCGTGGGGGAGGTACAAAATGAGCAGTTCTTC
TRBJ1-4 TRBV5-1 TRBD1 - CASTPGGRNEKLFF TGCGCCAGCACTCCAGGGGGACGTAATGAAAAACTGTTTTTT
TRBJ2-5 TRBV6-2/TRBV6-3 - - CASSYLFQETQYF TGTGCCAGCAGTTACCTCTTCCAAGAGACCCAGTACTTC
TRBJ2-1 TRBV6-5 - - CATTGEVVTNEQFF TGTGCCACCACCGGGGAGGTTGTTACTAATGAGCAGTTCTTC
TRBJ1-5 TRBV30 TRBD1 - CAWSAGQGVLSNQPQHF TGTGCCTGGAGCGCGGGACAGGGGGTTTTAAGCAATCAGCCCCAGCATTTT
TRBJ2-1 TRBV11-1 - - CASSLHRPNEQFF TGTGCCAGCAGCTTACACAGGCCCAATGAGCAGTTCTTC
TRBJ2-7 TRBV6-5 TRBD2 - CASSYSFSGGATEQYF TGTGCCAGCAGTTACTCCTTTAGCGGGGGGGCGACCGAGCAGTACTTC
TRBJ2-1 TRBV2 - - CASNGPGVAYNEQFF TGTGCCAGCAATGGGCCGGGGGTGGCCTACAATGAGCAGTTCTTC
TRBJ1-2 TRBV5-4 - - CASSEPTGMYGGYTF TGTGCCAGCAGCGAACCTACAGGGATGTATGGGGGCTACACCTTC
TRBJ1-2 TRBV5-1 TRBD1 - CASSSAAQGAATTANYGYTF TGCGCCAGCAGTTCCGCGGCGCAGGGGGCCGCTACGACAGCTAACTATGGCTACACCTTC
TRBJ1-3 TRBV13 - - CASMGGAAGNTIYF TGTGCCAGCATGGGGGGAGCCGCTGGAAACACCATATATTTT
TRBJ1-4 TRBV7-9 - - CASSFSREKLFF TGTGCCAGCAGCTTTAGTCGAGAAAAACTGTTTTTT
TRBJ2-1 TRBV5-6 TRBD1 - CASSHEDRDYNEQFF TGTGCCAGCAGCCACGAGGACAGGGATTACAATGAGCAGTTCTTC
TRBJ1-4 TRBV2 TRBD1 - CATRPQGANEKLFF TGTGCCACCCGTCCACAGGGGGCTAATGAAAAACTGTTTTTT
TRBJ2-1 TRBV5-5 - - CASKTGQGTLERGNEQFF TGTGCCAGCAAAACCGGACAGGGAACCCTTGAGCGGGGCAATGAGCAGTTCTTC
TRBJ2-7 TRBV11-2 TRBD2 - CASSLDPGLGAYEQYF TGTGCCAGCAGCTTAGATCCCGGACTAGGGGCCTACGAGCAGTACTTC
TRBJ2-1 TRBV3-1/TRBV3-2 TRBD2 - CASSLTRPSGGAVGNEQFF TGTGCCAGCAGCCTAACCAGGCCTAGCGGGGGGGCCGTCGGCAATGAGCAGTTCTTC
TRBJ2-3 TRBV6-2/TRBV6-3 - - CASSSLASRDTQYF TGTGCCAGCAGTTCGTTGGCTAGTCGGGATACGCAGTATTTT
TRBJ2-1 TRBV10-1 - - CAREGIRDEQFF TGCGCCAGGGAGGGGATTAGGGATGAGCAGTTCTTC
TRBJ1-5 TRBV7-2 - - CASSLGDQPQHF TGTGCCAGCAGCTTAGGCGATCAGCCCCAGCATTTT